Below are 16 T cell receptor beta chains sequenced from a single sample in a study of graft-versus-host responses after intestinal transplantation. The repertoire was sequenced with immunoSEQ multiplex PCR; TCRdb's copy has only in-frame clones and lacks some. Of tens of thousands of clones listed, 92% were seen once; the top ten hold 0.65% to 0.75%. This sample comprised PBMCs, obtained 98 days after intestinal transplantation. Every receptor here comes from a human patient who received an intestinal transplant, so some T cells may come from the graft donor.

The rearrangement joins TRBV28 to TRBJ2-7; either TRBD1 or TRBD2 may fit D (5 bases each). The CDR3 totals 14 residues. The V gene lost 3 bases and the J gene lost 6 bases, with 15 bases spanning the gap. Germline values: CDR1 MDHEN, CDR2 SYDVKM. CDR3: CASSLGPIAAEQYF. Here the CDR3 DNA reads TGTGCCAGCAGTTTGGGACCCATTGCTGCCGAGCAGTACTTC.

The chain couples TRBV30 to TRBJ2-7; D possibly corresponds to TRBD2 (5 bases). The CDR3 is made up of 12 amino acids. Germline-derived CDR1 and CDR2 are GTSNPN and SVGIG (reference sequence). V was shortened by 8 bases and J by 5 bases, with 16 bases between the two germline ends. The CDR3 sequence: CAMRREVDEQYF. The CDR3 bases are TGTGCCATGAGACGGGAAGTAGACGAGCAGTACTTC.

V gene TRBV28 combines with J gene TRBJ1-3; D not resolved. CDR1 and CDR2 (germline): MDHEN, SYDVKM. This CDR3 is 14 amino acids long. V dropped 3 bases and J dropped 0 bases, with 6 bases sitting between them. CDR3 nucleotides: TGTGCCAGCAGTTTGCGCTACTCTGGAAACACCATATATTTT. Translated, it gives CASSLRYSGNTIYF.

This rearrangement joins TRBV27 to TRBJ1-2, with 8 bases aligning to TRBD1. The CDR3 covers 16 residues. J was trimmed by 8 bases and V by 2 bases; bases with no gene match: 13. The germline V gene encodes CDR1 MNHEY and CDR2 SMNVEV (reference sequence). The CDR3 protein is CASSLGTGGEIRGYTF. The CDR3 DNA follows: TGTGCCAGCAGTTTAGGGACAGGAGGGGAGATTAGGGGCTACACCTTC.

The chain carries TRBV6-5 and TRBJ2-1; D is undetermined. Trimming removed 0 bases at V and 0 bases at J, with 9 bases between. The germline CDR1 and CDR2 sequences are MNHEY and SVGAGI. This CDR3 has 16 amino acids. This chain's CDR3 is CASSYSGLRSYNEQFF. The CDR3 DNA is TGTGCCAGCAGTTACTCTGGGCTACGCTCCTACAATGAGCAGTTCTTC.

Points on this clone: Compared with germline, one end of the junction differs, possibly owing to a read error. This rearrangement joins TRBV19 to TRBJ2-5; 7 bases agree with TRBD1. This CDR3 spans 19 amino acids. CDR1 LNHDA and CDR2 SQIVND come from the germline V gene (reference sequence). CDR3 sequence reads: CANSIVMSWGRGSEETQYF. The CDR3 nucleotides read TGTGCCAATAGTATAGTGATGTCGTGGGGCAGGGGGTCGGAAGAGACCCAGTACTTC.

In its sample, this clone was seen once. The chain joins TRBV7-2 to TRBJ2-5; TRBD2 matches 10 bases. V lost 5 bases and J lost 5; bases outside the gene matches: 11. CDR1 and CDR2 (germline): SGHTA, FQGNSA. This CDR3 region has 16 residues. CDR3 in amino acids: CASSPGERGGRETQYF. DNA for the CDR3: TGTGCCAGCAGCCCTGGGGAGCGGGGGGGCCGGGAGACCCAGTACTTC. Supplemented by reference TRBV7-2 and TRBJ2-5, the full variable domain reads GAGVSQSPSNKVTEKGKDVELRCDPISGHTALYWYRQSLGQGLEFLIYFQGNSAPDKSGLPSDRFSAERTGGSVSTLTIQRTQQEDSAVYLCASSPGERGGRETQYFGPGTRLLVL.

The CDR3 region is CASSSGRTGGSEKLFF. CDR3 sequence (DNA): TGTGCCAGCAGCTCGGGGCGGACGGGGGGTAGTGAAAAACTGTTTTTT. The genes are TRBV4-2 and TRBJ1-4, with D maybe TRBD1 (5 bases). Trimming took off 5 bases at V and 7 bases at J, with 20 bases between the two ends. Germline lookup yields CDR1 LGHNA and CDR2 YNFKEQ. This CDR3 is 16 amino acids long.

Concerning this clone: This sample includes further DNA sequences coding for the same CDR3. The gene calls are TRBV2 and TRBJ2-3, with 9 bases aligning to TRBD1. Germline V CDR1 and CDR2: SNHLY, FYNNEI. Unmatched junction bases numbered 4, after V lost 5 bases and J lost 1 base. CDR3 length: 15 amino acids. The CDR3, as DNA: TGTGCCAGCAGTAAAACAGGGGGCGGCACAGATACGCAGTATTTT. Its protein product is CASSKTGGGTDTQYF.

This clone showed up just once. The chain employs TRBV6-5 and TRBJ2-3; possibly TRBD1 or TRBD2 for D (5 bases each). Trimming stripped 10 bases from V and 2 bases from J, with 19 bases between. CDR3 length equals 15 residues. Germline-derived CDR1 and CDR2 are MNHEY and SVGAGI. CDR3 bases: TGTGCCACTGCCTGGGACCAACCTACCACAGATACGCAGTATTTT. This sequence encodes CATAWDQPTTDTQYF.

Points on this clone: The same CDR3 is also encoded by other DNA sequences in this sample. The CDR3 loop is CASSVGGSNQPQHF. CDR3 sequence (DNA): TGTGCCAGCAGCGTTGGAGGTAGCAATCAGCCCCAGCATTTT. V is TRBV9 and J is TRBJ1-5; D call uncertain. The germline gives CDR1 SGDLS, CDR2 YYNGEE. V gave up 2 bases and J gave up 0 bases, with 6 bases separating them. The CDR3 has 14 amino acids.

This clone showed up just once. Mismatch with germline at one junction end may stem from a read error. The V and J genes are TRBV7-7 and TRBJ2-7; D is perhaps TRBD1 or TRBD2 (5 bases each). The CDR3 extends over 12 amino acids. CDR1 is SSHAT and CDR2 is FNYEAQ in the germline V gene (reference sequence). CDR3 nucleotide sequence: TGTGCTAGCAGCTCCGGGACGGGCGAGCAGTACTTC. Translated, it gives CASSSGTGEQYF.

The genes are TRBV14 and TRBJ2-7; maybe TRBD2 (6 bases). Germline CDR1 is SGHDN and CDR2 is FVKESK. The CDR3 extends over 17 amino acids. The ends were cut back, 2 bases at V and 4 bases at J, with 21 bases in the middle. CDR3 sequence reads: CASSQLPLDSGGYEQYF. The CDR3 region has the DNA TGTGCCAGCAGCCAACTACCCCTAGACTCCGGGGGTTACGAGCAGTACTTC. The full variable domain, completed using reference TRBV14 and TRBJ2-7, is EAGVTQFPSHSVIEKGQTVTLRCDPISGHDNLYWYRRVMGKEIKFLLHFVKESKQDESGMPNNRFLAERTGGTYSTLKVQPAELEDSGVYFCASSQLPLDSGGYEQYFGPGTRLTVT.

The count of this clone is one. The rearrangement links TRBV27 to TRBJ2-7; D possibly corresponds to TRBD1 (5 bases). The V gene lost 8 bases and the J gene lost 3 bases, with 17 bases spanning the gap. There are 14 residues in the CDR3. CDR1 is MNHEY, CDR2 SMNVEV, per germline (reference sequence). The chain's CDR3 is CASGPVDSIYEQYF. The CDR3 DNA follows: TGTGCCAGCGGCCCGGTCGACAGTATCTACGAGCAGTACTTC.

The chain couples TRBV4-1 to TRBJ1-2; D gene ambiguous. Germline V gene sequence: CDR1 MGHRA, CDR2 YSYEKL. The germline V and J ends were trimmed by 6 bases and 2 bases, with 16 bases remaining between them. CDR3 size: 15 residues. The chain's CDR3 is CASSPNSTANYGYTF. The CDR3 region has the DNA TGCGCCAGCAGTCCAAATAGCACAGCCAACTATGGCTACACCTTC.

CDR3 bases: TGTGCCTGGAGTGTGGGAGACACTGGAAACACCATATATTTT. Protein: CAWSVGDTGNTIYF. The chain recombines TRBV30 with TRBJ1-3, with D unclear. The germline V gene encodes CDR1 GTSNPN and CDR2 SVGIG (reference sequence). This CDR3 comprises 14 residues. V lost 0 bases and J 2 bases, leaving 8 bases between the germline ends.